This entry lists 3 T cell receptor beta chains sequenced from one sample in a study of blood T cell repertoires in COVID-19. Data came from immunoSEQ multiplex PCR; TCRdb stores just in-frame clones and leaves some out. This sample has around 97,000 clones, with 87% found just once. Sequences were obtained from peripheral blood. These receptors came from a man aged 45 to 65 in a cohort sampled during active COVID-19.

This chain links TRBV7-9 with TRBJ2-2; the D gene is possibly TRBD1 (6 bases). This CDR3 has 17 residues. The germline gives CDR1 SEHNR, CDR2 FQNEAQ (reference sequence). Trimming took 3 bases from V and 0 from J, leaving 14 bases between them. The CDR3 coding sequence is TGTGCCAGCAGCTTCAGGCGAGACAGGCCGAACACCGGGGAGCTGTTTTTT. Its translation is CASSFRRDRPNTGELFF.

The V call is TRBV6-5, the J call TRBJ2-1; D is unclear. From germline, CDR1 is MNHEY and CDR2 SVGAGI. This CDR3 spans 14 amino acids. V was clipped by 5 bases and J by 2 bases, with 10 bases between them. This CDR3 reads CASSTVPPYNEQFF. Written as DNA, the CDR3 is TGTGCCAGCAGTACAGTTCCACCCTACAATGAGCAGTTCTTC.

CDR3 coding DNA: TGTGCCACCACCTCGAACGCGGTAGCCTACGAGCAGTACTTC. Amino acid sequence: CATTSNAVAYEQYF. The chain carries TRBV18 and TRBJ2-7; D gene unclear. CDR1 KGHSH and CDR2 LQKENI come from the germline V gene. The V and J ends lost 10 bases and 2 bases respectively, with 18 bases between them. The CDR3 extends over 14 amino acids. Full variable domain (missing parts from reference TRBV18 and TRBJ2-7): NAGVMQNPRHLVRRRGQEARLRCSPMKGHSHVYWYRQLPEEGLKFMVYLQKENIIDESGMPKERFSAEFPKEGPSILRIQQVVRGDSAAYFCATTSNAVAYEQYFGPGTRLTVT.